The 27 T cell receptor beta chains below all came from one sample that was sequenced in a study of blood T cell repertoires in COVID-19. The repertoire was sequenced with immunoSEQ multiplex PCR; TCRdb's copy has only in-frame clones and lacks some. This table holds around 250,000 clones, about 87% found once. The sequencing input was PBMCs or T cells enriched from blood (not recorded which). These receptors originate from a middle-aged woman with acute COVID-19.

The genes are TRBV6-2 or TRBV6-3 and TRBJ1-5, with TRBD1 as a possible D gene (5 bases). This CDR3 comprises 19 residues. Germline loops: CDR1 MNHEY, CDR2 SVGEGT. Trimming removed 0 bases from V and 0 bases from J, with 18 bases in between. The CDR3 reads CASSYSGGSADRSNQPQHF. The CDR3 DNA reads TGTGCCAGCAGTTACTCGGGGGGTTCTGCTGACCGTAGCAATCAGCCCCAGCATTTT.

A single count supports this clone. Written as DNA, the CDR3 is TGTGCCACCAGCAGAGATCCGGGGGGCACCGGGGAGCTGTTTTTT. Translated: CATSRDPGGTGELFF. This chain uses TRBV15 with TRBJ2-2, with 7 bases aligning to TRBD2. V was clipped by 0 bases and J by 4 bases; unmatched bases: 2. Germline V gives CDR1 LNHNV, CDR2 YYDKDF (reference sequence). The CDR3 consists of 15 residues.

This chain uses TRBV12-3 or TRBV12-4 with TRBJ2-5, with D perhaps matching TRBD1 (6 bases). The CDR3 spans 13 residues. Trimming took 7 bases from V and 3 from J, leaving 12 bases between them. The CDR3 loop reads CASNQGGKETQYF. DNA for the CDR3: TGTGCCAGCAATCAAGGGGGAAAAGAGACCCAGTACTTC.

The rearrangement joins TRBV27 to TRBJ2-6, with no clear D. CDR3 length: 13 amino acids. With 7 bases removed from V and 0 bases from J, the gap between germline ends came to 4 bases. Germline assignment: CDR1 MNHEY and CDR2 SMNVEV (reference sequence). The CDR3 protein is CASTFSGANVLTF. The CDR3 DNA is TGTGCCAGCACATTCTCTGGGGCCAACGTCCTGACTTTC.

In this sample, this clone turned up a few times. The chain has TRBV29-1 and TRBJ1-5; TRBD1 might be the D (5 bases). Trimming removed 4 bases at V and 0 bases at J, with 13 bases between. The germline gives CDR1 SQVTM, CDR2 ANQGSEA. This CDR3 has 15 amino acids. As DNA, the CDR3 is TGCAGCGTTGTTTTCCAGGGCTATAGCAATCAGCCCCAGCATTTT. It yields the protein CSVVFQGYSNQPQHF.

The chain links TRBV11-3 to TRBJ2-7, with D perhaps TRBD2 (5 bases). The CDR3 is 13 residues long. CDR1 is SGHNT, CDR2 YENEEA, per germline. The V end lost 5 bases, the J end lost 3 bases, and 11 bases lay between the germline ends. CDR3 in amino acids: CASSPTGGYEQYV. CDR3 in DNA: TGTGCCAGCAGCCCGACCGGAGGCTACGAGCAGTACGTC.

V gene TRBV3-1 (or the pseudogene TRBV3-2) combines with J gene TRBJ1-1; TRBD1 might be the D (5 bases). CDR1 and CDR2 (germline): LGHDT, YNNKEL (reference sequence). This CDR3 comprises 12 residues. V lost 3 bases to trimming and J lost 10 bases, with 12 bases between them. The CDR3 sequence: CASSHRLGGAFF. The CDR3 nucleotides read TGTGCCAGCAGCCACCGCTTGGGGGGAGCTTTCTTT.

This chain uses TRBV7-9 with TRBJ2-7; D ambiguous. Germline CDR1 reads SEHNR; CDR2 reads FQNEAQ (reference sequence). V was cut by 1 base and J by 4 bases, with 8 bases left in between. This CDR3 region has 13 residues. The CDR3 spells CASSLGATYEQYF. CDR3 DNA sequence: TGTGCCAGCAGCTTAGGGGCAACGTACGAGCAGTACTTC.

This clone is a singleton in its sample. This chain's CDR3 is CASSQVSSGQETQYF. The CDR3, as DNA: TGTGCCAGCAGCCAAGTTTCTAGCGGCCAAGAGACCCAGTACTTC. This chain uses TRBV3-1 (or the pseudogene TRBV3-2) with TRBJ2-5; 7 positions match TRBD2. The trim removed 1 base at V and 1 base at J, leaving 3 bases unmatched. CDR1 is LGHDT, CDR2 YNNKEL, per germline (reference sequence). The CDR3 has 15 amino acids.

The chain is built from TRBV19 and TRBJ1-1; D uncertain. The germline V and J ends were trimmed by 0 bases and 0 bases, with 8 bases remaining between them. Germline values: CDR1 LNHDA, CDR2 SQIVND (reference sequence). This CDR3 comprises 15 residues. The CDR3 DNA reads TGTGCCAGTAGTATAGAATTATACATGAACACTGAAGCTTTCTTT. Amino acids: CASSIELYMNTEAFF.

The CDR3 sequence: CASSLVPSLETQYF. CDR3 DNA sequence: TGTGCCAGCAGCTTAGTCCCTTCTCTAGAGACCCAGTACTTC. This sequence joins TRBV7-9 and TRBJ2-5, with D unclear. Germline CDR1 SEHNR, CDR2 FQNEAQ (reference sequence). The CDR3 covers 14 residues. V dropped 1 base and J dropped 4 bases, with 10 bases sitting between them.

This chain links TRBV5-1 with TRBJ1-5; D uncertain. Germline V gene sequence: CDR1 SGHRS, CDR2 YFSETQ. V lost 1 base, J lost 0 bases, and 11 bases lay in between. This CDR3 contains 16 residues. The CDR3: CASSLSRINSNQPQHF. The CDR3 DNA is TGCGCCAGCAGCTTGTCCAGAATAAATAGCAATCAGCCCCAGCATTTT.

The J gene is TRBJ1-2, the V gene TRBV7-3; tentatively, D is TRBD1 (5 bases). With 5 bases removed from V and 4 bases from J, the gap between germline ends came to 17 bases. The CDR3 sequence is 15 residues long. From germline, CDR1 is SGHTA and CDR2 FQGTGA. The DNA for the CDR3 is TGTGCCAGCAGCCCACGACCGGGACTTCCCTATGGCTACACCTTC. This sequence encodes CASSPRPGLPYGYTF.

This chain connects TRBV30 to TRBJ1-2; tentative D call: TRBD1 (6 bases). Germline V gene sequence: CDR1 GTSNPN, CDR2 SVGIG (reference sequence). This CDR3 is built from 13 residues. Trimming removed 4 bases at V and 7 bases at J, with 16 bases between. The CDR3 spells CAWNWGRGSGYTF. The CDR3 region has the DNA TGTGCCTGGAATTGGGGGAGGGGGTCTGGCTACACCTTC.

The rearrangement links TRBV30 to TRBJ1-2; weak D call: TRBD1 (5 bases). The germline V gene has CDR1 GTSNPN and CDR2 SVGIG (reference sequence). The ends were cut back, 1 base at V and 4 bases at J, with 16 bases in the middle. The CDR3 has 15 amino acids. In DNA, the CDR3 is TGTGCCTGGAGTGAACGTGGAGCGGGGACCTATGGCTACACCTTC. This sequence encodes CAWSERGAGTYGYTF.

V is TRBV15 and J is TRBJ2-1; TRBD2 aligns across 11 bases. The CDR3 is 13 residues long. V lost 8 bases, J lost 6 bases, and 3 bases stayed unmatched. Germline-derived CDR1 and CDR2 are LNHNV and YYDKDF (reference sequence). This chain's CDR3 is CATGTSGPNEQFF. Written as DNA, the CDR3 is TGTGCCACCGGGACTAGCGGCCCCAATGAGCAGTTCTTC.

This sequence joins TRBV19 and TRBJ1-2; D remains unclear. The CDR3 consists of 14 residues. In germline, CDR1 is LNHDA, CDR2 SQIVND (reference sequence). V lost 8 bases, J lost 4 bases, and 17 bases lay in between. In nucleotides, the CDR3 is TGTGCCAGTGACAATACGATTGGGTCCTATGGCTACACCTTC. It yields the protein CASDNTIGSYGYTF.

The CDR3 here is CASSVVPDSSGNTIYF. CDR3 in DNA: TGTGCCAGCAGCGTAGTTCCAGACTCCTCTGGAAACACCATATATTTT. The chain links TRBV9 to TRBJ1-3; no clear D. This CDR3 comprises 16 residues. V dropped 0 bases and J dropped 0 bases, with 10 bases sitting between them. Germline values: CDR1 SGDLS, CDR2 YYNGEE.

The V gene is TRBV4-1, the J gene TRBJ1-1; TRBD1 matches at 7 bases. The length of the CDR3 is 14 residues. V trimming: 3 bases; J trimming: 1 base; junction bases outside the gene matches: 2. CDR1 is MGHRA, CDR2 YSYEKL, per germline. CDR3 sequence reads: CASSQGQKNTEAFF. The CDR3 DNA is TGCGCCAGCAGCCAGGGACAGAAGAACACTGAAGCTTTCTTT.

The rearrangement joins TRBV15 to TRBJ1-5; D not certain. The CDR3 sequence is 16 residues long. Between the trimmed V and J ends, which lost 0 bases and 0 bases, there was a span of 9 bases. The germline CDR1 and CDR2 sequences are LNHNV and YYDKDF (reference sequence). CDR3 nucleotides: TGTGCCACCAGCAGAGATATGACAAATAGCAATCAGCCCCAGCATTTT. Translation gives CATSRDMTNSNQPQHF.

This CDR3 reads CASSGIGQRYNEKLFF. The CDR3 DNA follows: TGTGCCAGCAGTGGAATTGGACAGCGGTATAATGAAAAACTGTTTTTT. The V gene is TRBV28, the J gene TRBJ1-4; possibly TRBD1 for D (6 bases). This CDR3 region has 16 residues. The germline CDR1 and CDR2 sequences are MDHEN and SYDVKM. Trimming cost V 5 bases and J 4 bases, with 17 bases left between them.

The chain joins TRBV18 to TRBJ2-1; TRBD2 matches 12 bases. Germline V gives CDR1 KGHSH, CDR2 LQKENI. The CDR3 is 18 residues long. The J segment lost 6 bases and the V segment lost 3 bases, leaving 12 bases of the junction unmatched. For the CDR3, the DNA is TGTGCCAGCTCACCCTTAGCTAGCGGGAGGGCCGGTTCCAATGAGCAGTTCTTC. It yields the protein CASSPLASGRAGSNEQFF.

CDR3 in amino acids: CASSDQGNTEAFF. DNA for the CDR3: TGTGCCAGCAGTGACCAGGGGAACACTGAAGCTTTCTTT. This chain connects TRBV6-1 to TRBJ1-1; D might be TRBD1 (5 bases). This CDR3 is built from 13 residues. Trimming shortened V by 3 bases and J by 1 base, and 6 bases separated the two germline ends. In germline, CDR1 is MNHNS, CDR2 SASEGT.

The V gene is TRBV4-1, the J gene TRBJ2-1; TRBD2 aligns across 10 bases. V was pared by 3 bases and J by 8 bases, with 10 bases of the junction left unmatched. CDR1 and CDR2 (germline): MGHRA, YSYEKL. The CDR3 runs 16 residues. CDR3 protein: CASSHAGTSARYEQFF. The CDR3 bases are TGCGCCAGCAGCCACGCCGGGACTAGCGCTCGGTATGAGCAGTTCTTC.

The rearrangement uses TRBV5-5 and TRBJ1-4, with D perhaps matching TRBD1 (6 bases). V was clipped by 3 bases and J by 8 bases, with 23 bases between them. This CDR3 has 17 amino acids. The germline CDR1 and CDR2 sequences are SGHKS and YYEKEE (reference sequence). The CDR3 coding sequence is TGTGCCAGCAGCTGGGGGCGGGGGGCGGAAGTCGGGGAAAAACTGTTTTTT. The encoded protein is CASSWGRGAEVGEKLFF.

The CDR3 bases are TGTGCCAGCAGCTTGTCTAGCGGACCCTACGAGCAGTACTTC. Translating it yields CASSLSSGPYEQYF. V is TRBV11-2 and J is TRBJ2-7; 7 positions agree with TRBD2. This CDR3 has 14 amino acids. Trimming removed 3 bases from V and 2 bases from J; junction bases left unmatched: 4. Germline assignment: CDR1 SGHAT and CDR2 FQNNGV.

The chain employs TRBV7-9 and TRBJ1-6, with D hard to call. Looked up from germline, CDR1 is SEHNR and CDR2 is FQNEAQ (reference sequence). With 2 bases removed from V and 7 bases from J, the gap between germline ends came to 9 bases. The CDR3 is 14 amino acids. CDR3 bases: TGTGCCAGCAGCTTAAGAACAGACAATTCACCCCTCCACTTT. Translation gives CASSLRTDNSPLHF. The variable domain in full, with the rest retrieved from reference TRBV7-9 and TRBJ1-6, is DTGVSQNPRHKITKRGQNVTFRCDPISEHNRLYWYRQTLGQGPEFLTYFQNEAQLEKSRLLSDRFSAERPKGSFSTLEIQRTEQGDSAMYLCASSLRTDNSPLHFGNGTRLTVT.